The 12 T cell receptor beta chains listed next were all sequenced from one sample in a study of blood T cell repertoires in COVID-19. Measured with immunoSEQ multiplex PCR; TCRdb has only the in-frame clones, and not every one. The table lists 270,000 or so clones, roughly nine tenths of them singletons. Specimen: peripheral blood. All receptors derive from a middle-aged man with active or convalescent COVID-19.

The rearrangement uses TRBV9 and TRBJ1-1; TRBD1 matches 9 bases. Per germline, CDR1 SGDLS and CDR2 YYNGEE. This CDR3 has 14 residues. Trimming cost V 4 bases and J 4 bases; bases outside gene matches: 5. The CDR3 coding sequence is TGTGCCAGCAGCTGGGGACAGGGAGGCACTGAAGCTTTCTTT. The encoded protein is CASSWGQGGTEAFF.

The rearrangement uses TRBV29-1 and TRBJ2-6, with a tentative D call TRBD1 (6 bases). With 5 bases removed from V and 1 base from J, the gap between germline ends came to 9 bases. CDR3 length equals 14 residues. Germline V gene data show CDR1 as SQVTM and CDR2 as ANQGSEA. The CDR3 loop is CSVPGQSGANVLTF. The CDR3 nucleotides are TGCAGCGTTCCCGGACAGTCTGGGGCCAACGTCCTGACTTTC.

V gene TRBV2 combines with J gene TRBJ1-5; D possibly corresponds to TRBD1 (6 bases). V was shortened by 5 bases and J by 0 bases, with 11 bases between the two germline ends. The germline CDR1 and CDR2 sequences are SNHLY and FYNNEI. CDR3 length equals 15 residues. CDR3: CASSKDSYSNQPQHF. CDR3 DNA sequence: TGTGCCAGCAGTAAGGACAGCTATAGCAATCAGCCCCAGCATTTT.

This chain uses TRBV5-1 with TRBJ1-6; 9 bases map to TRBD1. J lost 10 bases, V lost 6 bases, and 11 bases had no gene match. Germline CDR1 SGHRS, CDR2 YFSETQ. The CDR3 has 15 residues. The CDR3 spells CASTTMGQGWSPLHF. In DNA, the CDR3 is TGCGCCAGCACCACGATGGGACAGGGTTGGTCACCCCTCCACTTT.

V usage is TRBV30 and J usage is TRBJ1-5; D might be TRBD1 (6 bases). This CDR3 is 13 amino acids long. CDR1 is GTSNPN and CDR2 is SVGIG in the germline V gene (reference sequence). V was shortened by 0 bases and J by 5 bases, with 8 bases between the two germline ends. CDR3 sequence: CAWSVGGDQPQHF. Here the CDR3 DNA reads TGTGCCTGGAGTGTAGGGGGAGATCAGCCCCAGCATTTT.

The DNA for the CDR3 is TGTGCCAGCAGTACGATGAGGGGGCGCGGCACCGGGGAGCTGTTTTTT. Amino acids: CASSTMRGRGTGELFF. The rearrangement links TRBV27 to TRBJ2-2; TRBD1 matches at 7 bases. This CDR3 has 16 residues. Germline V CDR1 and CDR2: MNHEY, SMNVEV (reference sequence). Trimming took 5 bases from V and 4 from J; bases not matched to a gene: 10.

The rearrangement links TRBV19 to TRBJ1-2, with 8 positions matching TRBD1. Per germline, CDR1 LNHDA and CDR2 SQIVND (reference sequence). The CDR3 sequence is 13 residues long. With 4 bases clipped from V and 6 bases from J, the junction kept 4 bases outside the gene matches. The CDR3 DNA reads as TGTGCCAGTAGTACAACAGGGGGAGATGGCTACACCTTC. Its translation: CASSTTGGDGYTF.

V is TRBV7-6 and J is TRBJ2-7, with 11 nucleotides matching TRBD2. V was clipped by 6 bases and J by 4 bases; unmatched bases: 5. The germline V gene has CDR1 SGHVS and CDR2 FNYEAQ. The CDR3 loop spans 14 amino acids. CDR3 sequence: CASSPGTSGYEQYF. The CDR3 DNA is TGTGCCAGCAGTCCCGGGACTAGCGGATACGAGCAGTACTTC.

The J gene is TRBJ2-7, the V gene TRBV27, with TRBD2 matching 8 bases. The CDR3 loop spans 13 amino acids. The ends lost 3 bases at V and 6 bases at J; junction bases unmatched: 4. Per germline, CDR1 MNHEY and CDR2 SMNVEV (reference sequence). The CDR3 bases are TGTGCCAGCAGTTTGGGTCGGGAGGGCGAGCAGTACTTC. Translating it yields CASSLGREGEQYF.

The sample holds one count of this clone. The chain recombines TRBV6-6 with TRBJ2-1; 8 bases align to TRBD2. CDR3 size: 16 residues. After removal of 5 bases from V and 5 bases from J, the junction contained 11 bases not matched to a gene. In germline, CDR1 is MNHNY, CDR2 SVGAGI (reference sequence). The CDR3 DNA reads as TGTGCCAGCAGTATAGCGGGACTCCTACTAAACAATGAGCAGTTCTTC. Translation gives CASSIAGLLLNNEQFF.

This chain uses TRBV18 with TRBJ1-1, with 7 bases matching TRBD1. With 6 bases clipped from V and 5 bases from J, the junction kept 3 bases outside the gene matches. This CDR3 contains 12 residues. CDR1 is KGHSH and CDR2 is LQKENI in the germline V gene. This CDR3 reads CASSSTGTEAFF. The CDR3 nucleotides read TGTGCCAGCTCTTCGACAGGGACTGAAGCTTTCTTT.

The rearrangement joins TRBV9 to TRBJ2-7; D not certain. The germline V gene encodes CDR1 SGDLS and CDR2 YYNGEE. Trimming pared 4 bases from V and 3 bases from J, leaving 14 bases between. The CDR3 consists of 14 residues. The CDR3 loop reads CASSPPPPGYEQYF. As DNA, the CDR3 is TGTGCCAGCAGCCCTCCGCCGCCCGGCTACGAGCAGTACTTC. The variable domain in full, completed from reference TRBV9 and TRBJ2-7, reads DSGVTQTPKHLITATGQRVTLRCSPRSGDLSVYWYQQSLDQGLQFLIQYYNGEERAKGNILERFSAQQFPDLHSELNLSSLELGDSALYFCASSPPPPGYEQYFGPGTRLTVT.